Shown below are 9 T cell receptor beta chains from a single sample sequenced in a study of T cells after yellow fever vaccination. TCRdb reprocessed the 5' RACE reads with MiXCR, giving one entry per CDR3 protein. Of some 550,000 distinct CDR3 sequences in the sample, 15% to 20% were seen once. The material was PBMCs, obtained 15 days after the yellow fever booster vaccination. These receptors were collected from a man aged 25 to 40 who received the YFV17D yellow fever vaccine.

In this sample, this clonotype turned up a few times. CDR3 nucleotide sequence: TGCGCCAGCAGCTTGAGGGACCCCTCGCACGAGCAGTACTTC. Translation: CASSLRDPSHEQYF. V usage is TRBV5-1 and J usage is TRBJ2-7; D could derive from TRBD1 or TRBD2 (5 bases each). The germline V gene has CDR1 SGHRS and CDR2 YFSETQ. CDR3 length: 14 residues. V was pared by 1 base and J by 5 bases, with 13 bases between.

This clonotype was counted between two and nine times. The rearrangement links TRBV20-1 to TRBJ2-3, with TRBD1 as a possible D gene (5 bases). Germline-derived CDR1 and CDR2 are DFQATT and SNEGSKA (reference sequence). The CDR3 is 15 amino acids. The V end was cut by 5 bases, the J end by 0 bases, with 15 bases between. DNA for the CDR3: TGCAGTGCTGCCAGGACAAGACTTAGCACAGATACGCAGTATTTT. Its protein product is CSAARTRLSTDTQYF.

V and J are TRBV5-1 and TRBJ2-1, with D possibly matching TRBD1 (5 bases). Trimming removed 7 bases at V and 10 bases at J, with 24 bases between. CDR3 length: 15 amino acids. Germline CDR1 is SGHRS and CDR2 is YFSETQ. CDR3 nucleotide sequence: TGCGCCAGCGGATCTTCAGGGAACGGCCTATCAGAGCAGTTCTTC. Amino acids: CASGSSGNGLSEQFF. Together with reference TRBV5-1 and TRBJ2-1, the CDR3 gives the full variable domain: KAGVTQTPRYLIKTRGQQVTLSCSPISGHRSVSWYQQTPGQGLQFLFEYFSETQRNKGNFPGRFSGRQFSNSRSEMNVSTLELGDSALYLCASGSSGNGLSEQFFGPGTRLTVL.

This clonotype was found a few times. CDR3 sequence reads: CASSVPGLAAYNEQFF. The CDR3 DNA sequence: TGCGCCAGCAGCGTACCGGGACTAGCGGCTTACAATGAGCAGTTCTTC. The rearrangement uses TRBV5-1 and TRBJ2-1; 11 nucleotides line up with TRBD2. CDR3 size: 16 residues. Germline V CDR1 and CDR2: SGHRS, YFSETQ. The V gene end was trimmed by 4 bases and the J gene end by 4 bases; junction bases not matched to a gene: 7.

Worth noting for this clonotype: One junction end disagrees with the germline gene, perhaps due to a read error. J is TRBJ2-3 and V is TRBV4-3; no clear D gene. Germline V gives CDR1 LGHNA, CDR2 YSLEER. The CDR3 is 13 residues long. The CDR3 DNA is TGCGCCAGCAACCAAGATCGCGTCGATACGCAGTATTTT. Translating it yields CASNQDRVDTQYF.

V usage is TRBV12-3 or TRBV12-4 and J usage is TRBJ2-1; 7 bases are shared with TRBD2. Trimming cost V 0 bases and J 4 bases; bases outside gene matches: 6. The CDR3 has 16 amino acids. CDR3 coding DNA: TGTGCCAGCAGTTTAGCGGGAGGGCGTCGATACAATGAGCAGTTCTTC. This translates into CASSLAGGRRYNEQFF.

The genes are TRBV14 and TRBJ2-3; D remains unclear. The CDR3 runs 14 residues. Trimming took 2 bases from V and 6 from J, leaving 12 bases between them. Per the germline V gene, CDR1 is SGHDN and CDR2 is FVKESK. The DNA for the CDR3 is TGTGCCAGCAGCCAATATCGCTGGTCGGATACGCAGTATTTT. Translation gives CASSQYRWSDTQYF.

The chain links TRBV7-6 to TRBJ2-6, with TRBD1 matching 10 bases. The V gene's germline CDR1 is SGHVS and CDR2 FNYEAQ. V was pared by 5 bases and J by 3 bases, with 4 bases of the junction left unmatched. The CDR3 totals 16 residues. The CDR3 loop reads CASSPDRGSGANVLTF. The CDR3 DNA sequence: TGTGCCAGCAGCCCGGACAGGGGGAGTGGGGCCAACGTCCTGACTTTC.

This clonotype was counted only a few times. In nucleotides, the CDR3 is TGTGCCAGCAGCAAACTAGCGGGGCCCTACGAGCAGTACTTC. Translation gives CASSKLAGPYEQYF. V is TRBV7-2 and J is TRBJ2-7; 10 nucleotides align to TRBD2. The CDR3 sequence is 14 residues long. Germline lookup yields CDR1 SGHTA and CDR2 FQGNSA. V gave up 5 bases and J gave up 2 bases; unmatched junction bases: 3.